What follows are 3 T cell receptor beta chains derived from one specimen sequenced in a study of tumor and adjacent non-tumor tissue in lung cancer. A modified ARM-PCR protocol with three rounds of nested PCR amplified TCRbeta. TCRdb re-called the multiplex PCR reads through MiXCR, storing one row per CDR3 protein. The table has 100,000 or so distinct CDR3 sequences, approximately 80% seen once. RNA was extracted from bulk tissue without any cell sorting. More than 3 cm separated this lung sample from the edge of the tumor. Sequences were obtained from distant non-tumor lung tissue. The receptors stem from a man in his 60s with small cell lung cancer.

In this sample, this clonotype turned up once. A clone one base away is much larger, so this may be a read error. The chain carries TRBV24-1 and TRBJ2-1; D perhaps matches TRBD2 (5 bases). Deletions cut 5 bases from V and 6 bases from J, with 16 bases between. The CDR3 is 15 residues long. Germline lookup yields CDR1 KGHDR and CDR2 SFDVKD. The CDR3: CATSGRRTASNEQFF. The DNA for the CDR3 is TGTGCCACCAGTGGTCGGAGGACGGCTTCCAATGAGCAGTTCTTC.

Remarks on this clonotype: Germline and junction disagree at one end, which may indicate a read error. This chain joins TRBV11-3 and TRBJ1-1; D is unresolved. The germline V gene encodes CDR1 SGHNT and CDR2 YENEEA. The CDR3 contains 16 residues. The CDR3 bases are TGTGTCAGCAGCCCCCGGGGTGTCAGTTGGAACATTGAAGCTTTCTTT. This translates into CVSSPRGVSWNIEAFF.

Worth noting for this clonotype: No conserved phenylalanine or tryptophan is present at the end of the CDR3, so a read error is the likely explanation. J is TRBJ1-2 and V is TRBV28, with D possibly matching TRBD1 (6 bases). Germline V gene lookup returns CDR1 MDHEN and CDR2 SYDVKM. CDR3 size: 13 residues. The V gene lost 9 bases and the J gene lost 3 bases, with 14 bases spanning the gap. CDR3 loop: CASLQTGYYGYTI. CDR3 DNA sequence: TGTGCCAGTCTACAGACAGGATACTATGGCTACACCATC.